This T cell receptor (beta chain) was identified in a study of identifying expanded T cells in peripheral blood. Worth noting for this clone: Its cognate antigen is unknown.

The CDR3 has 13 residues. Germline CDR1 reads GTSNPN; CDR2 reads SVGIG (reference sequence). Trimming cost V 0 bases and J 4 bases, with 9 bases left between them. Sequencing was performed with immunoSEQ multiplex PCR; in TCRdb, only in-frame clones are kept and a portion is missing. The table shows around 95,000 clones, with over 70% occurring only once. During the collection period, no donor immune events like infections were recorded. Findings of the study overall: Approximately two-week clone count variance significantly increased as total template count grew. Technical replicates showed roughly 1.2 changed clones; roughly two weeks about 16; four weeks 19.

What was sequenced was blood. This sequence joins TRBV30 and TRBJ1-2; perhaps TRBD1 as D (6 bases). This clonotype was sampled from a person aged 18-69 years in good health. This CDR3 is CAWSVGTSYGYTF. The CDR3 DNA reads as TGTGCCTGGAGTGTAGGGACAAGCTATGGCTACACCTTC.